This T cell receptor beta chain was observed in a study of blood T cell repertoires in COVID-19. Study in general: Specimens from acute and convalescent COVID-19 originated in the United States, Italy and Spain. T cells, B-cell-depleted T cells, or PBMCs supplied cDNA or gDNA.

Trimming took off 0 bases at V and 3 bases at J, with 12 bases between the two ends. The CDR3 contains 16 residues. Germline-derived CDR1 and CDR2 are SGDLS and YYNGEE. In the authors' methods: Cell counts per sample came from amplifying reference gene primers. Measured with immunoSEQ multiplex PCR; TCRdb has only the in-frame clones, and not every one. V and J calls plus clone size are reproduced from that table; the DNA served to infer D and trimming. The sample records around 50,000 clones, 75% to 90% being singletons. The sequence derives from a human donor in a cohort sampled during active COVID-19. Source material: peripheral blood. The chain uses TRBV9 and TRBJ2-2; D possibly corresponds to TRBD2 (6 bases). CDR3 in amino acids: CASSVEVGGDTGELFF. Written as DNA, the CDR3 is TGTGCCAGCAGCGTAGAAGTGGGGGGTGACACCGGGGAGCTGTTTTTT.